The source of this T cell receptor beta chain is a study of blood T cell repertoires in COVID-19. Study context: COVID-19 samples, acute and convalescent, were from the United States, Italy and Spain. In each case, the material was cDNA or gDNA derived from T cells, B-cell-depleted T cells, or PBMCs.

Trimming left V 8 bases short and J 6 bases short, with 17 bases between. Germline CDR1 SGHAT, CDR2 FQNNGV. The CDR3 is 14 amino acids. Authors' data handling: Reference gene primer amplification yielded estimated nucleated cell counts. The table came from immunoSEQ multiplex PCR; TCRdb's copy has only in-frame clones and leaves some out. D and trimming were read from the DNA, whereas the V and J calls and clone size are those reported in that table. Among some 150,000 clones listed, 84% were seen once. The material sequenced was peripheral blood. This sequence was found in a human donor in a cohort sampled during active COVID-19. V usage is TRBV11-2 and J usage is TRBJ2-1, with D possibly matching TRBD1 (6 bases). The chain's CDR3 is CASRPWGPANEQFF. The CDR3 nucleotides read TGTGCCAGCCGCCCCTGGGGGCCCGCCAATGAGCAGTTCTTC. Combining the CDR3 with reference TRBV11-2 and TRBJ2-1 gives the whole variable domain EAGVAQSPRYKIIEKRQSVAFWCNPISGHATLYWYQQILGQGPKLLIQFQNNGVVDDSQLPKDRFSAERLKGVDSTLKIQPAKLEDSAVYLCASRPWGPANEQFFGPGTRLTVL.